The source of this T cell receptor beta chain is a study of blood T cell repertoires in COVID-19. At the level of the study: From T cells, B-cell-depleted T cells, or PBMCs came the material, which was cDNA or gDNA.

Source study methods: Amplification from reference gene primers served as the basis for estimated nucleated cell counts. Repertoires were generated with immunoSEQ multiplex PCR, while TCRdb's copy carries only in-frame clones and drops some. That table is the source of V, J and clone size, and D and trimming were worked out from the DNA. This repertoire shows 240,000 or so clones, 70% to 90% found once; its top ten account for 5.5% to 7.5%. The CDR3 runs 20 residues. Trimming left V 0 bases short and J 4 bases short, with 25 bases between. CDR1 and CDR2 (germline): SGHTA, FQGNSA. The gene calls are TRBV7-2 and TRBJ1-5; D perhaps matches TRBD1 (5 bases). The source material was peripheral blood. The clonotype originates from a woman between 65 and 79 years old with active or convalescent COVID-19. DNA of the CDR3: TGTGCCAGCAGCTTAGCATGGGGGGACCATCGGGGAGAGGAAAATCAGCCCCAGCATTTT. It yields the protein CASSLAWGDHRGEENQPQHF.